This passage covers 27 T cell receptor beta chains from one sample sequenced in a study of identical twins. From the 5' RACE reads, TCRdb called clonotypes with MiXCR, one entry per CDR3 protein. The top ten clones hold about 1.5% of a sample with nearly 900,000 distinct CDR3 sequences, over 9% of them seen once. The same data also went into a second study, on yellow fever vaccine responses in identical twins.

Material: PBMCs. These TCRs come from a woman aged 18-29 years in good health.

The J gene is TRBJ2-5, the V gene TRBV6-5; TRBD1 agrees at 11 bases. This CDR3 contains 16 residues. From germline, CDR1 is MNHEY and CDR2 SVGAGI. V was pared by 2 bases and J by 1 base, with 3 bases of the junction left unmatched. For the CDR3, the DNA is TGTGCCAGCAGTTACCAAGGGACAGGGGGCCAAGAGACCCAGTACTTC. The encoded protein is CASSYQGTGGQETQYF.

In its sample, this clonotype was seen a few times. This chain connects TRBV10-2 to TRBJ2-5; 9 positions match TRBD2. The CDR3 is made up of 13 amino acids. Germline CDR1 WSHSY, CDR2 SAAADI. The J segment lost 6 bases and the V segment lost 7 bases, leaving 6 bases of the junction unmatched. The CDR3 sequence: CASILAGSQTQYF. Written as DNA, the CDR3 is TGCGCCAGCATCCTAGCGGGGTCACAGACCCAGTACTTC.

This clonotype was found a few times. The V and J genes are TRBV12-3 or TRBV12-4 and TRBJ2-3; possibly TRBD2 for D (6 bases). Trimming took off 8 bases at V and 8 bases at J, with 17 bases between the two ends. The CDR3 runs 13 residues. CDR3 sequence (DNA): TGTGCCAGCCGGACCCCGGCGGAGGGTACGCAGTATTTT. Protein sequence: CASRTPAEGTQYF.

This chain links TRBV2 with TRBJ1-2; D not certain. With 2 bases removed from V and 6 bases from J, the gap between germline ends came to 10 bases. Germline CDR1 reads SNHLY; CDR2 reads FYNNEI. The CDR3 covers 13 residues. The CDR3 region is CASSEIRTNGYTF. The CDR3 region has the DNA TGTGCCAGCAGTGAAATCCGGACGAATGGCTACACCTTC.

This clonotype was observed a handful of times. This chain links TRBV3-1 with TRBJ2-5; D call uncertain. Germline V gives CDR1 LGHDT, CDR2 YNNKEL (reference sequence). The CDR3 has 13 residues. Trimming stripped 1 base from V and 5 bases from J, with 8 bases between. CDR3 in amino acids: CASSQVHGETQYF. The CDR3 DNA is TGTGCCAGCAGCCAAGTTCACGGCGAGACCCAGTACTTC.

This chain connects TRBV24-1 to TRBJ2-3; 12 nucleotides align to TRBD1. The CDR3 is made up of 16 amino acids. The V and J ends lost 3 bases and 3 bases, in that order; junction bases with no gene match: 3. CDR1 is KGHDR, CDR2 SFDVKD, per germline. CDR3 region: CATSDLGQGATDTQYF. Here the CDR3 DNA reads TGTGCCACCAGTGATCTGGGACAGGGGGCAACAGATACGCAGTATTTT.

This clonotype turned up a few times. This rearrangement joins TRBV27 to TRBJ2-1; 10 nucleotides match TRBD2. This CDR3 is built from 16 residues. Trimming cost V 1 base and J 5 bases; bases outside gene matches: 5. The germline V gene encodes CDR1 MNHEY and CDR2 SMNVEV (reference sequence). The CDR3 protein is CASSLYEREGNNEQFF. The CDR3 DNA is TGTGCCAGCAGTTTATACGAGCGGGAGGGAAACAATGAGCAGTTCTTC.

The count of this clonotype is one. The junction and the germline gene differ at one end; a read error may be behind it. CDR3 sequence (DNA): TGCGCCAGCAGCTCTCAGCGGGGGGCCGGCACAGGTACGCAGTATTTT. This sequence encodes CASSSQRGAGTGTQYF. The chain links TRBV4-1 to TRBJ2-3; 9 positions match TRBD2. The CDR3 totals 16 residues. Germline CDR1 and CDR2: MGHRA and YSYEKL.

This clonotype was counted only a few times. This chain uses TRBV20-1 with TRBJ1-5, with 7 bases aligning to TRBD1. Germline values: CDR1 DFQATT, CDR2 SNEGSKA (reference sequence). The CDR3 sequence is 16 residues long. Germline trimming cut 0 bases from V and 0 bases from J; bases unmatched to any gene: 5. This chain's CDR3 is CSARDRGRPSNQPQHF. In DNA, the CDR3 is TGCAGTGCTAGAGACAGGGGGAGGCCTAGCAATCAGCCCCAGCATTTT.

This rearrangement joins TRBV7-9 to TRBJ2-3; TRBD2 might be the D (6 bases). CDR3 length: 15 residues. Per the germline V gene, CDR1 is SEHNR and CDR2 is FQNEAQ (reference sequence). Trimming left V 2 bases short and J 2 bases short, with 11 bases between. The CDR3 nucleotides read TGTGCCAGCAGCTTACGACTAGGAAACACAGATACGCAGTATTTT. This codes for CASSLRLGNTDTQYF. Full variable domain (rest looked up from reference TRBV7-9 and TRBJ2-3): DTGVSQNPRHKITKRGQNVTFRCDPISEHNRLYWYRQTLGQGPEFLTYFQNEAQLEKSRLLSDRFSAERPKGSFSTLEIQRTEQGDSAMYLCASSLRLGNTDTQYFGPGTRLTVL.

Only a few counts were recorded for this clonotype. The chain couples TRBV27 to TRBJ2-3, with TRBD2 matching over 12 bases. Germline CDR1 MNHEY, CDR2 SMNVEV (reference sequence). After removal of 0 bases from V and 5 bases from J, the junction contained 9 bases not matched to a gene. This CDR3 has 18 amino acids. DNA of the CDR3: TGTGCCAGCAGTTTATCGATCGGACTAGCGGGGAGGGGAGATACGCAGTATTTT. Translated: CASSLSIGLAGRGDTQYF.

The CDR3 sequence: CASSVGSGEASQYF. The CDR3 nucleotides are TGTGCCAGCAGCGTAGGGTCCGGGGAGGCCTCCCAGTACTTC. The genes are TRBV9 and TRBJ2-5; a possible D gene is TRBD2 (6 bases). From germline, CDR1 is SGDLS and CDR2 YYNGEE. The CDR3 runs 14 residues. Trimming shortened V by 0 bases and J by 9 bases, and 15 bases separated the two germline ends. The full variable domain, its missing parts supplied by reference TRBV9 and TRBJ2-5, is DSGVTQTPKHLITATGQRVTLRCSPRSGDLSVYWYQQSLDQGLQFLIQYYNGEERAKGNILERFSAQQFPDLHSELNLSSLELGDSALYFCASSVGSGEASQYFGPGTRLLVL.

This clonotype has ten or more counts. J is TRBJ2-2 and V is TRBV12-3 or TRBV12-4, with D hard to call. V was clipped by 3 bases and J by 0 bases, with 8 bases between them. This CDR3 region has 15 residues. CDR3 sequence: CASSLRHSNTGELFF. The CDR3 nucleotides are TGTGCCAGCAGTTTGAGGCACTCGAACACCGGGGAGCTGTTTTTT.

Ten or more counts support this clonotype. The V call is TRBV5-8, the J call TRBJ1-1, with TRBD1 identical over 10 bases. The length of the CDR3 is 16 residues. After removal of 4 bases from V and 3 bases from J, the junction contained 9 bases not matched to a gene. CDR1 and CDR2 (germline): SGHTS, YDEGEE. The CDR3 DNA reads TGTGCCAGCAGCAGCGGGACAGGGGAACGGTACACTGAAGCTTTCTTT. Encoded protein: CASSSGTGERYTEAFF.

The J gene is TRBJ1-3, the V gene TRBV2; tentative D call: TRBD1 (6 bases). The CDR3 runs to 19 residues. Germline-derived CDR1 and CDR2 are SNHLY and FYNNEI. The V end lost 10 bases, the J end lost 0 bases, and 28 bases lay between the germline ends. DNA of the CDR3: TGTGCCATCTGGTGGAGGGGGGACAACAACCTCCTCTCTGGAAACACCATATATTTT. This encodes CAIWWRGDNNLLSGNTIYF.

This clonotype showed up just once. The V gene is TRBV7-3, the J gene TRBJ2-1; no clear D gene. The germline V gene encodes CDR1 SGHTA and CDR2 FQGTGA. CDR3 length: 14 amino acids. V was cut by 5 bases and J by 3 bases, with 11 bases left in between. The chain's CDR3 is CASSAGHHYNEQFF. DNA for the CDR3: TGTGCCAGCAGCGCTGGGCACCACTACAATGAGCAGTTCTTC.

This clonotype was seen at least ten times. The chain combines TRBV24-1 with TRBJ2-3; D remains unclear. Trimming removed 3 bases from V and 1 base from J, with 4 bases in between. Germline V lookup: CDR1 KGHDR, CDR2 SFDVKD. CDR3 length: 13 residues. The CDR3 spells CATSDGGTDTQYF. CDR3 sequence (DNA): TGTGCCACCAGTGATGGAGGCACAGATACGCAGTATTTT.

The J gene is TRBJ2-1, the V gene TRBV7-6; 7 bases align to TRBD2. Germline CDR1 and CDR2: SGHVS and FNYEAQ. The CDR3 covers 15 residues. V dropped 5 bases and J dropped 6; count of bases not matched to a gene: 10. Here the CDR3 reads CASSPVPGGANEQFF. DNA for the CDR3: TGTGCCAGCAGCCCAGTGCCGGGGGGTGCCAATGAGCAGTTCTTC.

This clonotype was observed a handful of times. The rearrangement joins TRBV15 to TRBJ2-1; unclear D gene. Between the trimmed V and J ends, which lost 5 bases and 0 bases, there was a span of 14 bases. This CDR3 is 16 amino acids long. Germline V lookup: CDR1 LNHNV, CDR2 YYDKDF (reference sequence). In DNA form, the CDR3 reads TGTGCCACCAGCGGATTCCTAACCGCCTCCTACAATGAGCAGTTCTTC. Residues: CATSGFLTASYNEQFF.

This clonotype was detected once. V gene TRBV28 combines with J gene TRBJ2-7; 10 bases are a match to TRBD2. The CDR3 length is 14 residues. Looked up from germline, CDR1 is MDHEN and CDR2 is SYDVKM. The V segment lost 7 bases and the J segment 3 bases; nucleotides outside the gene matches: 6. For the CDR3, the DNA is TGTGCCAGCAACGTAGCGGGGGGCCTCTACGAGCAGTACGTC. Translated, it gives CASNVAGGLYEQYV.

The rearrangement joins TRBV6-1 to TRBJ2-1; a possible D gene is TRBD1 (6 bases). CDR3 size: 15 residues. Looked up from germline, CDR1 is MNHNS and CDR2 is SASEGT. Trimming left V 6 bases short and J 6 bases short, with 18 bases between. The CDR3 loop is CASRPDRPPGNEQFF. CDR3 in DNA: TGTGCCAGCAGACCAGACAGGCCCCCCGGCAATGAGCAGTTCTTC.

This clonotype was seen only a few times. The V and J genes are TRBV20-1 and TRBJ1-4; D unresolved. The germline CDR1 and CDR2 sequences are DFQATT and SNEGSKA (reference sequence). Between the trimmed V and J ends, which lost 6 bases and 0 bases, there was a span of 8 bases. The CDR3 totals 13 residues. The CDR3 sequence is CSASGSTNEKLFF. CDR3 in DNA: TGCAGTGCCTCAGGTTCAACTAATGAAAAACTGTTTTTT.

The V and J genes are TRBV5-1 and TRBJ2-3, with D perhaps being TRBD1 or TRBD2 (6 bases each). Germline CDR1 SGHRS, CDR2 YFSETQ. The CDR3 spans 14 residues. V was cut by 4 bases and J by 5 bases, with 14 bases left in between. CDR3 protein: CASSGGGREDTQYF. CDR3 sequence (DNA): TGCGCCAGCAGCGGTGGGGGGCGCGAAGATACGCAGTATTTT. Together with reference TRBV5-1 and TRBJ2-3, the CDR3 gives the full variable domain: KAGVTQTPRYLIKTRGQQVTLSCSPISGHRSVSWYQQTPGQGLQFLFEYFSETQRNKGNFPGRFSGRQFSNSRSEMNVSTLELGDSALYLCASSGGGREDTQYFGPGTRLTVL.

The CDR3 DNA sequence: TGTGCCAGCTCCCCGGGGGTGGGACAGGGACGCTCGGAGCAGTACTTC. Its protein product is CASSPGVGQGRSEQYF. The genes are TRBV7-3 and TRBJ2-7, with 9 bases fitting TRBD1. Germline trimming cut 8 bases from V and 7 bases from J; bases unmatched to any gene: 18. Germline CDR1 is SGHTA and CDR2 is FQGTGA. CDR3 length: 16 residues.

The table lists this clonotype with many counts. This chain connects TRBV7-8 to TRBJ2-5; tentatively, D is TRBD2 (5 bases). Between the trimmed V and J ends, which lost 3 bases and 5 bases, there was a span of 16 bases. CDR1 and CDR2 from the germline V gene are SGHVS and FQNEAQ. The CDR3 runs 15 residues. The CDR3 DNA is TGTGCCAGCAGCTTCACTCGGGGTTTCGGGGAGACCCAGTACTTC. Residues: CASSFTRGFGETQYF.

This clonotype appeared many times. J is TRBJ2-1 and V is TRBV5-1; tentatively, D is TRBD2 (6 bases). CDR1 and CDR2 from the germline V gene are SGHRS and YFSETQ. Trimming stripped 4 bases from V and 2 bases from J, with 16 bases between. This CDR3 comprises 16 residues. CDR3 in amino acids: CASSPVAGRPYNEQFF. CDR3 DNA sequence: TGCGCCAGCAGCCCTGTTGCGGGACGTCCCTACAATGAGCAGTTCTTC.

The chain links TRBV6-5 to TRBJ2-5; 9 bases line up with TRBD2. Germline CDR1 reads MNHEY; CDR2 reads SVGAGI. The CDR3 has 16 residues. Trimming cost V 3 bases and J 7 bases; bases outside gene matches: 12. The CDR3 loop is CASSYSLIAGAGTQYF. DNA for the CDR3: TGTGCCAGCAGTTATTCTCTCATAGCGGGAGCAGGGACCCAGTACTTC.